The sequence of this T cell receptor beta chain was determined in a study of human T cells and chemical hapten exposure. Study observations and caveats: With regard to DPC sensitization, TCRs above 1 in 1000 frequency did not change.

The CDR3 has 15 residues. Germline CDR1 and CDR2: SGHAT and FQNNGV. V lost 1 base and J lost 0, with 10 bases in between. Total RNA came from unfractionated whole blood. A word on this clonotype: Its antigen remains unknown.

What the library attached to individual cDNA molecules were unique molecular identifiers. As originally analysed: Samples had a median of around 94,000 TCRs, ranging about 20,000 to 700,000. TCRdb reanalysed the reads using MiXCR and keeps one entry per CDR3 protein. What appears here as the V and J calls and clone size reflects TCRdb's work, not the paper's. The sample shows 400 to 600 distinct CDR3 sequences, 70% to 85% of them seen only once. This sequence joins TRBV11-2 and TRBJ2-7, with D uncertain. Sequencing was performed on whole blood. This TCR was recovered from a human donor with alopecia, or a healthy volunteer (not recorded which). Some clones in this sample may be carry-over from other donors' samples. This table probably holds off-target reads from a library built for another chain. This CDR3 is CASSLGAASSYEQYF. CDR3 coding DNA: TGTGCCAGCAGCTTAGGGGCGGCAAGCTCCTACGAGCAGTACTTC.